This entry lists 29 T cell receptor beta chains sequenced from one sample in a study of T cell repertoires in cytomegalovirus infection. The antigens of these receptors remain unknown. TCRdb re-called the reads with MiXCR, one entry per CDR3 protein. The sample contains about 740,000 distinct CDR3 sequences, roughly a third of which appear only once. Here the sequenced sample was cultured PBMCs, taken from culture after CMV antigen stimulation. These receptors were taken from a human donor in good health (CMV status not recorded). Some clones in this sample may be carry-over from other donors' samples.

The chain links TRBV19 to TRBJ1-4; 7 bases agree with TRBD1. The ends lost 5 bases at V and 6 bases at J; junction bases unmatched: 9. Germline V gene sequence: CDR1 LNHDA, CDR2 SQIVND (reference sequence). This CDR3 comprises 15 residues. The CDR3 is CASSRLGTVDEKLFF. CDR3 DNA: TGTGCCAGTAGTCGATTGGGGACAGTGGATGAAAAACTGTTTTTT.

This clonotype has only a few counts. J is TRBJ2-3 and V is TRBV6-6; tentatively, D is TRBD1 or TRBD2 (5 bases each). V was cut by 0 bases and J by 4 bases, with 11 bases left in between. CDR1 and CDR2 from the germline V gene are MNHNY and SVGAGI (reference sequence). CDR3 length: 15 residues. This chain's CDR3 is CASSYSRGQADTQYF. The CDR3 nucleotides are TGTGCCAGCAGTTACTCGAGGGGCCAGGCAGATACGCAGTATTTT.

The genes are TRBV2 and TRBJ2-7, with TRBD1 as a possible D gene (5 bases). Trimming shortened V by 7 bases and J by 6 bases, and 10 bases separated the two germline ends. The CDR3 contains 11 residues. The germline gives CDR1 SNHLY, CDR2 FYNNEI. CDR3 nucleotides: TGTGCCAGCAAGGCAGGGCGCGAGCAGTACTTC. It specifies CASKAGREQYF.

This clonotype appeared a few times. The chain is built from TRBV7-9 and TRBJ1-1, with D possibly TRBD1 on 6 matching bases. CDR1 is SEHNR and CDR2 is FQNEAQ in the germline V gene (reference sequence). V was cut by 5 bases and J by 1 base, with 11 bases left in between. This CDR3 is built from 14 residues. The CDR3 DNA reads as TGTGCCAGCAGCCAACAGGGTCGGAACACTGAAGCTTTCTTT. Translated, it gives CASSQQGRNTEAFF. The full variable domain, in which reference TRBV7-9 and TRBJ1-1 provide the parts outside the CDR3, is DTGVSQNPRHKITKRGQNVTFRCDPISEHNRLYWYRQTLGQGPEFLTYFQNEAQLEKSRLLSDRFSAERPKGSFSTLEIQRTEQGDSAMYLCASSQQGRNTEAFFGQGTRLTVV.

The chain combines TRBV12-3 or TRBV12-4 with TRBJ2-3, with 14 bases identical to TRBD2. The CDR3 is made up of 16 amino acids. The ends lost 3 bases at V and 5 bases at J; junction bases unmatched: 4. CDR3 bases: TGTGCCAGCAGTTTTCGGACTAGCGGGGGGAGAGATACGCAGTATTTT. Its translation is CASSFRTSGGRDTQYF.

The gene calls are TRBV4-1 and TRBJ2-4; TRBD2 aligns across 9 bases. Losses at the gene ends were 0 bases for V and 0 bases for J; bases not matched to a gene: 3. The CDR3 consists of 17 residues. Germline V gene lookup returns CDR1 MGHRA and CDR2 YSYEKL. Here the CDR3 reads CASSQEPTSGAKNIQYF. The DNA of the CDR3 is TGCGCCAGCAGCCAAGAACCGACTAGCGGAGCCAAAAACATTCAGTACTTC.

This clonotype showed up just a few times. The J gene is TRBJ2-1, the V gene TRBV2; D unclear. Germline-derived CDR1 and CDR2 are SNHLY and FYNNEI. The CDR3 loop spans 13 amino acids. The germline V and J ends were trimmed by 2 bases and 10 bases, with 12 bases remaining between them. The chain's CDR3 is CASSEFQNAEQFF. The DNA for the CDR3 is TGTGCCAGCAGTGAATTTCAGAATGCGGAGCAGTTCTTC.

This chain uses TRBV6-5 with TRBJ2-1, with 11 bases fitting TRBD2. With 7 bases clipped from V and 8 bases from J, the junction kept 4 bases outside the gene matches. The CDR3 covers 13 residues. CDR1 MNHEY and CDR2 SVGAGI come from the germline V gene. DNA for the CDR3: TGTGCCAGCAATAGCGGGAGGGCTGATGAGCAGTTCTTC. It encodes CASNSGRADEQFF.

This clonotype was seen just once. The gene calls are TRBV7-9 and TRBJ1-5; perhaps TRBD1 as D (5 bases). CDR1 SEHNR and CDR2 FQNEAQ come from the germline V gene (reference sequence). The CDR3 sequence is 14 residues long. V lost 5 bases, J lost 9 bases, and 17 bases lay in between. The CDR3 DNA follows: TGTGCCAGCAGCCCACTGGGGGACTCCGGGCCCCAGCATTTT. Amino acids: CASSPLGDSGPQHF.

The chain combines TRBV29-1 with TRBJ1-2, with 8 positions matching TRBD1. V was pared by 4 bases and J by 6 bases, with 4 bases of the junction left unmatched. Germline CDR1 and CDR2: SQVTM and ANQGSEA. The CDR3 totals 12 residues. The chain's CDR3 is CSVAMDRDGYTF. The CDR3 coding sequence is TGCAGCGTTGCTATGGACAGGGATGGCTACACCTTC.

J is TRBJ1-6 and V is TRBV27; D unclear. Germline V CDR1 and CDR2: MNHEY, SMNVEV (reference sequence). The ends were cut back, 6 bases at V and 10 bases at J, with 13 bases in the middle. CDR3 length: 13 residues. For the CDR3, the DNA is TGTGCCAGCAGAAGGGCCCTGGCGTCACCCCTCCACTTT. It is translated as CASRRALASPLHF.

This chain joins TRBV27 and TRBJ1-1; D perhaps matches TRBD1 (5 bases). Looked up from germline, CDR1 is MNHEY and CDR2 is SMNVEV (reference sequence). CDR3 length equals 14 residues. V lost 3 bases, J lost 5 bases, and 13 bases lay in between. The CDR3 region is CASSLVGVTTEAFF. The CDR3 DNA sequence: TGTGCCAGCAGTTTGGTGGGGGTAACGACTGAAGCTTTCTTT.

This chain uses TRBV4-3 with TRBJ1-6, with 7 bases matching TRBD1. V lost 0 bases to trimming and J lost 7 bases; unmatched junction nucleotides: 12. Germline CDR1 and CDR2: LGHNA and YSLEER. The CDR3 is 18 residues long. DNA for the CDR3: TGCGCCAGCAGCCAAGAGGCATTCACAGGGGTTAAGAATTCACCCCTCCACTTT. It codes for CASSQEAFTGVKNSPLHF.

Only a few counts were recorded for this clonotype. The rearrangement uses TRBV6-1 and TRBJ2-5; D unclear. V was shortened by 2 bases and J by 5 bases, with 21 bases between the two germline ends. From germline, CDR1 is MNHNS and CDR2 SASEGT. CDR3 length: 17 residues. The CDR3 sequence is CASSELWIPTSPETQYF. CDR3 DNA: TGTGCCAGCAGTGAACTCTGGATCCCAACGTCCCCTGAGACCCAGTACTTC.

This clonotype has just a few counts. V usage is TRBV7-6 and J usage is TRBJ1-3; D possibly corresponds to TRBD1 (5 bases). Germline CDR1 SGHVS, CDR2 FNYEAQ. This CDR3 comprises 13 residues. Trimming cost V 3 bases and J 8 bases, with 11 bases left between them. This CDR3 is CASSLVGAHTIYF. CDR3 coding DNA: TGTGCCAGCAGCTTGGTCGGGGCCCACACCATATATTTT.

This clonotype has a handful of counts. V gene TRBV6-6 combines with J gene TRBJ2-1; perhaps D is TRBD1 or TRBD2 (5 bases each). The CDR3 covers 13 residues. V lost 5 bases and J 15 bases, leaving 20 bases between the germline ends. Germline lookup yields CDR1 MNHNY and CDR2 SVGAGI (reference sequence). Here the CDR3 reads CASSRRDALDSFF. CDR3 bases: TGTGCCAGCAGTCGAAGGGACGCCCTAGACTCGTTCTTC.

This clonotype was seen only a few times. V and J are TRBV7-6 and TRBJ1-1; D might be TRBD1 (5 bases). Looked up from germline, CDR1 is SGHVS and CDR2 is FNYEAQ. This CDR3 is 12 amino acids long. V lost 8 bases and J lost 0, with 7 bases in between. The CDR3 sequence is CASGGMNTEAFF. In DNA, the CDR3 is TGTGCCAGCGGGGGGATGAACACTGAAGCTTTCTTT.

This clonotype was seen at least ten times. V is TRBV20-1 and J is TRBJ2-6, with a tentative D call TRBD1 (7 bases). Germline lookup yields CDR1 DFQATT and CDR2 SNEGSKA (reference sequence). Trimming removed 1 base at V and 8 bases at J, with 12 bases between. The CDR3 contains 14 residues. The CDR3 sequence is CSARGPGGTNVLTF. CDR3 coding DNA: TGCAGTGCTAGAGGGCCAGGGGGGACCAACGTCCTGACTTTC.

This clonotype was counted only a few times. The V and J genes are TRBV7-9 and TRBJ1-5; tentative D call: TRBD1 (5 bases). Germline values: CDR1 SEHNR, CDR2 FQNEAQ (reference sequence). The CDR3 is 14 amino acids. Trimming took 6 bases from V and 3 from J, leaving 12 bases between them. CDR3 DNA: TGTGCCAGCAGTCGGGACGCCAACAATCAGCCCCAGCATTTT. Translated: CASSRDANNQPQHF. The variable domain in full, with the rest retrieved from reference TRBV7-9 and TRBJ1-5, is DTGVSQNPRHKITKRGQNVTFRCDPISEHNRLYWYRQTLGQGPEFLTYFQNEAQLEKSRLLSDRFSAERPKGSFSTLEIQRTEQGDSAMYLCASSRDANNQPQHFGDGTRLSIL.

This clonotype was found once. The gene calls are TRBV15 and TRBJ1-1; the D is unclear. The V end was cut by 1 base, the J end by 3 bases, with 12 bases between. The CDR3 contains 15 residues. CDR1 LNHNV and CDR2 YYDKDF come from the germline V gene (reference sequence). The CDR3 is CATSRGGSRDTEAFF. For the CDR3, the DNA is TGTGCCACCAGCAGAGGGGGAAGCCGGGACACTGAAGCTTTCTTT.

Concerning this clonotype: One end of the junction does not line up with germline, which may come from a read error. This chain joins TRBV12-3 or TRBV12-4 and TRBJ1-5; the D is unclear. This CDR3 region has 13 residues. The CDR3 coding sequence is TGTGCCAGCAGTTTGCAGGTTTATCAGCCCCAGCAATTT. The encoded protein is CASSLQVYQPQQF.

This clonotype was observed many times. The gene calls are TRBV7-2 and TRBJ2-3; D not resolved. The length of the CDR3 is 14 residues. The germline V and J ends were trimmed by 4 bases and 4 bases, with 12 bases remaining between them. Germline loops: CDR1 SGHTA, CDR2 FQGNSA. CDR3 in DNA: TGTGCCAGCAGCTCAGCTATGATGTCAGATACGCAGTATTTT. This encodes CASSSAMMSDTQYF.

The V and J genes are TRBV7-9 and TRBJ2-1; 13 bases align to TRBD2. V lost 4 bases, J lost 6 bases, and 3 bases stayed unmatched. CDR1 is SEHNR and CDR2 is FQNEAQ in the germline V gene (reference sequence). There are 15 residues in the CDR3. The CDR3 protein is CASSSTSGRANEQFF. The DNA of the CDR3 is TGTGCCAGCAGCTCAACTAGCGGGAGGGCCAATGAGCAGTTCTTC.

The V and J genes are TRBV28 and TRBJ1-4, with 8 bases that match TRBD1. Germline trimming cut 7 bases from V and 5 bases from J; bases unmatched to any gene: 0. The germline gives CDR1 MDHEN, CDR2 SYDVKM. CDR3 size: 12 residues. This chain's CDR3 is CASNRGNEKLFF. CDR3 nucleotides: TGTGCCAGCAACAGGGGGAATGAAAAACTGTTTTTT.

This rearrangement joins TRBV12-3 or TRBV12-4 to TRBJ2-1; TRBD1 matches 9 bases. The CDR3 contains 19 residues. Germline trimming cut 2 bases from V and 6 bases from J; bases unmatched to any gene: 17. CDR3 DNA sequence: TGTGCCAGCAGTTTATCGAGGTGGTTCCGGACAGGGGAGGGCAATGAGCAGTTCTTC. Its translation: CASSLSRWFRTGEGNEQFF.

This clonotype came up a few times. CDR3 sequence reads: CASSLVPGVVLATDHFTDTQYF. Here the CDR3 DNA reads TGTGCCAGCAGTTTAGTTCCTGGGGTTGTACTAGCCACAGACCACTTCACAGATACGCAGTATTTT. V gene TRBV12-3 or TRBV12-4 combines with J gene TRBJ2-3; tentatively, D is TRBD2 (6 bases). Deletions cut 1 base from V and 2 bases from J, with 31 bases between. This CDR3 is built from 22 residues.

This clonotype is a singleton in its sample. This chain uses TRBV9 with TRBJ1-4; no clear D. The CDR3 loop spans 17 amino acids. CDR1 and CDR2 (germline): SGDLS, YYNGEE. Trimming took off 0 bases at V and 2 bases at J, with 14 bases between the two ends. The CDR3 DNA is TGTGCCAGCAGCGTAGGAGGCGCCGGGAGGACTAATGAAAAACTGTTTTTT. Encoded protein: CASSVGGAGRTNEKLFF.

This clonotype has just a few counts. The rearrangement links TRBV6-5 to TRBJ2-3; D call uncertain. This CDR3 has 12 amino acids. CDR1 and CDR2 (germline): MNHEY, SVGAGI. V was trimmed by 8 bases and J by 2 bases, leaving 8 bases between them. The CDR3 region is CASLSDTDTQYF. In nucleotides, the CDR3 is TGTGCCAGCTTGTCAGACACAGATACGCAGTATTTT.

J is TRBJ2-7 and V is TRBV20-1; 10 nucleotides agree with TRBD2. The CDR3 consists of 16 residues. CDR1 and CDR2 (germline): DFQATT, SNEGSKA (reference sequence). V was clipped by 0 bases and J by 6 bases; unmatched bases: 11. For the CDR3, the DNA is TGCAGTGCTAGAGATCCCCTCCTAGCGGGAGCGTTCGAGCAGTACTTC. It encodes CSARDPLLAGAFEQYF.